This T cell receptor (beta chain) is drawn from a study of CD8 T cells in Susac syndrome. The V segment lost 6 bases and the J segment 6 bases; nucleotides outside the gene matches: 18. Germline CDR1 reads KGHSH; CDR2 reads LQKENI. This CDR3 has 17 residues. Random hexamers were used to reverse transcribe 0.5 to 1 ug of RNA. TCRdb processed the immunoSEQ multiplex PCR reads anew with MiXCR; each CDR3 protein has one entry. The data show 200,000 or so distinct CDR3 sequences, with under 97% seen just once and 0.093% held by the top ten. TEMRA cells were FACS-enriched, with CD8+ and CD4+ T cells isolated negatively.

The genes are TRBV18 and TRBJ1-2, with 8 bases fitting TRBD1. This clonotype was sampled from a human donor with multiple sclerosis. Material for sequencing was CD4+ T cells from PBMCs. The CDR3 sequence is CASSSQTGGTGHDGYTF. DNA of the CDR3: TGTGCCAGCTCCTCCCAGACCGGGGGGACAGGACACGATGGCTACACCTTC.